These 16 T cell receptor beta chains were all obtained from the same sample, sequenced in a study of cytomegalovirus exposure and HLA in healthy donors. In the PCR, 60 Vbeta and 13 Jbeta primers were used. Data came from immunoSEQ multiplex PCR; TCRdb stores just in-frame clones and leaves some out. The sample yields about 120,000 clones, roughly 60% seen once. Sequenced material: PBMCs. These receptors all stem from a man aged 35 to 55 in good health and CMV-seropositive.

This clone was found a few times. V usage is TRBV4-1 and J usage is TRBJ1-1; TRBD1 matches 8 bases. This CDR3 is built from 15 residues. In germline, CDR1 is MGHRA, CDR2 YSYEKL. V gave up 3 bases and J gave up 0 bases; unmatched junction bases: 3. The CDR3 region is CASSHGTGMNTEAFF. DNA for the CDR3: TGCGCCAGCAGCCACGGGACAGGAATGAACACTGAAGCTTTCTTT.

V usage is TRBV2 and J usage is TRBJ1-1, with D possibly matching TRBD1 (6 bases). Trimming cost V 10 bases and J 4 bases, with 16 bases left between them. The CDR3 runs to 13 residues. Germline CDR1 reads SNHLY; CDR2 reads FYNNEI. The CDR3 DNA is TGTGCCAACCGACAGGCCCCCAGCACTGAAGCTTTCTTT. Translated, it gives CANRQAPSTEAFF. The full variable domain, with the rest looked up from reference TRBV2 and TRBJ1-1, is EPEVTQTPSHQVTQMGQEVILRCVPISNHLYFYWYRQILGQKVEFLVSFYNNEISEKSEIFDDQFSVERPDGSNFTLKIRSTKLEDSAMYFCANRQAPSTEAFFGQGTRLTVV.

CDR3 sequence (DNA): TGTGCCAGCAGCTCGCACGAGGCCGGGGAGCTGTTTTTT. Its protein is CASSSHEAGELFF. The chain employs TRBV7-3 and TRBJ2-2; D is unresolved. V dropped 4 bases and J dropped 6 bases, with 9 bases sitting between them. This CDR3 comprises 13 residues. Germline-derived CDR1 and CDR2 are SGHTA and FQGTGA.

The chain has TRBV5-6 and TRBJ2-5; TRBD2 matches 14 bases. In germline, CDR1 is SGHDT, CDR2 YYEEEE. J was trimmed by 4 bases and V by 4 bases; bases with no gene match: 6. The CDR3 contains 16 residues. Here the CDR3 reads CASSHGTSGGVETQYF. The CDR3 DNA sequence: TGTGCCAGCAGCCACGGGACTAGCGGGGGCGTAGAGACCCAGTACTTC.

This clone was observed a few times. The chain has TRBV5-1 and TRBJ2-3, with a possible D match to TRBD1 (5 bases). This CDR3 comprises 14 residues. The germline V gene encodes CDR1 SGHRS and CDR2 YFSETQ. V lost 0 bases and J 3 bases, leaving 8 bases between the germline ends. CDR3 nucleotides: TGCGCCAGCAGCTTGGACAGGAAGACAGATACGCAGTATTTT. Translation gives CASSLDRKTDTQYF.

The chain combines TRBV9 with TRBJ2-1, with D possibly TRBD2 on 7 matching bases. Germline CDR1 SGDLS, CDR2 YYNGEE. There are 17 residues in the CDR3. The germline V and J ends were trimmed by 4 bases and 2 bases, with 19 bases remaining between them. The CDR3 reads CASSLGGAGPAYNEQFF. CDR3 DNA sequence: TGTGCCAGCAGCCTGGGGGGGGCGGGCCCTGCCTACAATGAGCAGTTCTTC.

This sequence joins TRBV4-1 and TRBJ2-2; 14 bases line up with TRBD2. This CDR3 comprises 20 residues. Germline V gene lookup returns CDR1 MGHRA and CDR2 YSYEKL. Trimming cost V 2 bases and J 3 bases; bases outside gene matches: 11. CDR3 sequence: CASSQPFPGLAGEYTGELFF. In nucleotides, the CDR3 is TGCGCCAGCAGCCAACCTTTTCCGGGACTAGCGGGAGAGTACACCGGGGAGCTGTTTTTT.

This clone was picked up a small number of times. This chain connects TRBV2 to TRBJ1-1; no clear D. V lost 0 bases and J 0 bases, leaving 8 bases between the germline ends. CDR1 SNHLY and CDR2 FYNNEI come from the germline V gene. The CDR3 sequence is 15 residues long. In DNA, the CDR3 is TGTGCCAGCAGTGAAGCGCGGATTATGAACACTGAAGCTTTCTTT. This gives the protein CASSEARIMNTEAFF.

The chain has TRBV18 and TRBJ2-2, with 7 bases fitting TRBD1. The V gene's germline CDR1 is KGHSH and CDR2 LQKENI. The CDR3 covers 15 residues. The trim removed 3 bases at V and 4 bases at J, leaving 5 bases unmatched. CDR3 loop: CASSPQGDGTGELFF. Here the CDR3 DNA reads TGTGCCAGCTCACCTCAGGGGGACGGCACCGGGGAGCTGTTTTTT. The full variable domain, completed using reference TRBV18 and TRBJ2-2, is NAGVMQNPRHLVRRRGQEARLRCSPMKGHSHVYWYRQLPEEGLKFMVYLQKENIIDESGMPKERFSAEFPKEGPSILRIQQVVRGDSAAYFCASSPQGDGTGELFFGEGSRLTVL.

The chain links TRBV2 to TRBJ1-3; D remains ambiguous. This CDR3 comprises 13 residues. In germline, CDR1 is SNHLY, CDR2 FYNNEI. V lost 6 bases, J lost 7 bases, and 13 bases lay in between. In DNA form, the CDR3 reads TGTGCCAGCAGACTCGAGGGCCTTAACACCATATATTTT. This gives the protein CASRLEGLNTIYF.

This clone has a handful of counts. The chain has TRBV27 and TRBJ2-2; the match to TRBD2 covers 10 bases. Germline trimming cut 4 bases from V and 4 bases from J; bases unmatched to any gene: 6. The CDR3 runs to 16 residues. Germline V lookup: CDR1 MNHEY, CDR2 SMNVEV (reference sequence). As DNA, the CDR3 is TGTGCCAGCAGTTCCTGGACTAGCGGTCTCACCGGGGAGCTGTTTTTT. Residues: CASSSWTSGLTGELFF.

V and J are TRBV5-6 and TRBJ1-5, with 8 bases identical to TRBD1. The CDR3 extends over 15 amino acids. The germline gives CDR1 SGHDT, CDR2 YYEEEE. Trimming took 2 bases from V and 6 from J; bases not matched to a gene: 7. The CDR3 reads CASSFWQGAGQPQHF. DNA of the CDR3: TGTGCCAGCAGCTTTTGGCAGGGGGCCGGTCAGCCCCAGCATTTT.

This clone was found a few times. This chain connects TRBV5-1 to TRBJ1-5, with 8 bases lining up with TRBD1. Trimming took 1 base from V and 7 from J; bases not matched to a gene: 4. The length of the CDR3 is 14 residues. In germline, CDR1 is SGHRS, CDR2 YFSETQ. CDR3 sequence: CASSLTTGEQPQHF. In nucleotides, the CDR3 is TGCGCCAGCAGCTTGACGACAGGGGAACAGCCCCAGCATTTT.

Remarks on this clone: At the DNA level, this CDR3 is encoded by other sequences in the same sample as well. The V and J genes are TRBV27 and TRBJ2-5; 7 bases match TRBD2. V was clipped by 4 bases and J by 4 bases; unmatched bases: 3. Germline-derived CDR1 and CDR2 are MNHEY and SMNVEV (reference sequence). The CDR3 is 13 residues long. The CDR3 region has the DNA TGTGCCAGCAGTTCCCGGACTAGAGAGACCCAGTACTTC. The encoded protein is CASSSRTRETQYF.

The chain carries TRBV19 and TRBJ1-1, with a tentative D call TRBD1 (6 bases). V lost 7 bases, J lost 5 bases, and 17 bases lay in between. The CDR3 runs 14 residues. The germline V gene has CDR1 LNHDA and CDR2 SQIVND (reference sequence). CDR3 DNA: TGTGCCAGTACCTCCCCGGGGGGCAGGACTGAAGCTTTCTTT. Translated, it gives CASTSPGGRTEAFF.

The V call is TRBV7-9, the J call TRBJ1-4, with 8 bases aligning to TRBD1. CDR1 is SEHNR and CDR2 is FQNEAQ in the germline V gene (reference sequence). The CDR3 is 14 residues long. J gave up 7 bases and V 5 bases, and 6 bases lay outside the gene matches. The CDR3 region is CASSVLTGGEKLFF. CDR3 nucleotides: TGTGCCAGCAGCGTTCTTACAGGGGGTGAAAAACTGTTTTTT.